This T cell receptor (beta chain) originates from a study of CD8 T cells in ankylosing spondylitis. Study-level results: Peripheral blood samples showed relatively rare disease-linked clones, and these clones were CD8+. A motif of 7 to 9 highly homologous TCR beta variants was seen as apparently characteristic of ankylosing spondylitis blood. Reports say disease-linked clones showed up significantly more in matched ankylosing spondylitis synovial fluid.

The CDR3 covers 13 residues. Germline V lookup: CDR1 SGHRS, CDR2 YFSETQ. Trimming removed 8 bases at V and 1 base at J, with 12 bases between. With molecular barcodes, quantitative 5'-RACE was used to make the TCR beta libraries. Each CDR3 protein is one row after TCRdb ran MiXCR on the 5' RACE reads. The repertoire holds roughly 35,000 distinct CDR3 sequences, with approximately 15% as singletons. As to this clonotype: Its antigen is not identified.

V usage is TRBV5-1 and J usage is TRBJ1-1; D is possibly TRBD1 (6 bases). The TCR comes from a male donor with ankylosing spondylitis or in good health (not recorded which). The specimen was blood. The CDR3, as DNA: TGCGCCAGTAGGCTGACAGGGAACACTGAAGCTTTCTTT. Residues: CASRLTGNTEAFF.